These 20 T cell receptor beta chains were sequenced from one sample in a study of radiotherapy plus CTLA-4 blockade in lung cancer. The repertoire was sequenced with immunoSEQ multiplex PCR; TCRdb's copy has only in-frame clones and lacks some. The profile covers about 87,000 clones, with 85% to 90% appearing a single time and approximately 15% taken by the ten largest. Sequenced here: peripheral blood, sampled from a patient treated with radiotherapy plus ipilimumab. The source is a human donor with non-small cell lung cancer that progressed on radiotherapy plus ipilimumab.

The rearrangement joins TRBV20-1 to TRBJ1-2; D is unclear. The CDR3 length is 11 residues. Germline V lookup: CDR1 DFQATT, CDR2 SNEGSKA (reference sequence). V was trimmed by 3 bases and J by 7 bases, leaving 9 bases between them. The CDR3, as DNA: TGCAGTGCTAGGGAAGGGTCTGGCTACACCTTC. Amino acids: CSAREGSGYTF.

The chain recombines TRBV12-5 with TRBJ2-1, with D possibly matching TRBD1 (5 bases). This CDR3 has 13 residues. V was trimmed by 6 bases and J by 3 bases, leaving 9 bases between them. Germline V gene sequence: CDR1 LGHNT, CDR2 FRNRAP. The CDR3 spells CASGLQGYNEQFF. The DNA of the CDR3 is TGTGCTAGTGGCCTTCAGGGCTACAATGAGCAGTTCTTC.

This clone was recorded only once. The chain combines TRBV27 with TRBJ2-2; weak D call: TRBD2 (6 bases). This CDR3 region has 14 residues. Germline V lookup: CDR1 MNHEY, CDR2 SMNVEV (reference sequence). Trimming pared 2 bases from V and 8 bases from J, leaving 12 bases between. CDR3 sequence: CASSLAGSGGELFF. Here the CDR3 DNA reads TGTGCCAGCAGTTTAGCTGGGAGCGGGGGGGAGCTGTTTTTT.

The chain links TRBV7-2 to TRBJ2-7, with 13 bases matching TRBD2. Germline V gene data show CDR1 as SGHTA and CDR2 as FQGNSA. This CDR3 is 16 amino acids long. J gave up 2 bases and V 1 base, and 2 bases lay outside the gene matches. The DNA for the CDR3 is TGTGCCAGCAGCTTAGGACTAGCGGGAGGAACCTACGAGCAGTACTTC. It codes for CASSLGLAGGTYEQYF.

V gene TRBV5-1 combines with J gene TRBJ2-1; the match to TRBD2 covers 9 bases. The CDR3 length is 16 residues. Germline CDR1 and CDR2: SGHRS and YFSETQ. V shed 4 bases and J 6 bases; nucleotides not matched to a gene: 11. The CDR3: CASSPRLAAFPNEQFF. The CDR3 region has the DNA TGCGCCAGCAGCCCTAGACTAGCGGCCTTCCCCAATGAGCAGTTCTTC. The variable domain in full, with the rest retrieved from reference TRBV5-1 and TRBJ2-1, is KAGVTQTPRYLIKTRGQQVTLSCSPISGHRSVSWYQQTPGQGLQFLFEYFSETQRNKGNFPGRFSGRQFSNSRSEMNVSTLELGDSALYLCASSPRLAAFPNEQFFGPGTRLTVL.

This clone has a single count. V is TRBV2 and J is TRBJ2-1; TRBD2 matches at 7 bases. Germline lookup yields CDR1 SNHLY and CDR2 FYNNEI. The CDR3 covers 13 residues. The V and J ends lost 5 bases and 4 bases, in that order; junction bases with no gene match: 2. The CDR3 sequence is CASSQLAYNEQFF. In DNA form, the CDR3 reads TGTGCCAGCAGTCAACTAGCGTACAATGAGCAGTTCTTC.

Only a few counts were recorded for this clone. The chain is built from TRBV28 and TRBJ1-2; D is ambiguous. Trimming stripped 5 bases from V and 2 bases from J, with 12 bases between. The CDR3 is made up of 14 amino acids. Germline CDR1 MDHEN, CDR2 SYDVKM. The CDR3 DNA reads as TGTGCCAGCAGTCCACAGCCACCGAACTATGGCTACACCTTC. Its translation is CASSPQPPNYGYTF.

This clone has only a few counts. The CDR3 protein is CSARAESEQFF. The CDR3, as DNA: TGCAGTGCTAGAGCTGAGTCTGAGCAGTTCTTC. This sequence joins TRBV20-1 and TRBJ2-1; no definite D call. The CDR3 runs 11 residues. V lost 1 base to trimming and J lost 9 bases, with 7 bases between them. Germline CDR1 reads DFQATT; CDR2 reads SNEGSKA (reference sequence).

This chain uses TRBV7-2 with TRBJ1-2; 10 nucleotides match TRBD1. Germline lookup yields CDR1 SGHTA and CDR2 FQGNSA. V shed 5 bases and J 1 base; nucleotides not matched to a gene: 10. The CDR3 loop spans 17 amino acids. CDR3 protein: CASSPRTGGTSNYGYTF. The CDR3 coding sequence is TGTGCCAGCAGCCCCCGGACAGGGGGTACTAGTAACTATGGCTACACCTTC.

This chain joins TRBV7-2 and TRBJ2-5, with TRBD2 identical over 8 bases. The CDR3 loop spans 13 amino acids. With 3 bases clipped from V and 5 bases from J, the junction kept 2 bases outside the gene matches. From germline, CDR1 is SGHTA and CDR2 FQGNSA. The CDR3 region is CASSFGGAETQYF. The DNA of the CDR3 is TGTGCCAGCAGCTTCGGGGGGGCCGAGACCCAGTACTTC.

This CDR3 is CASSQEERSTEAFF. As DNA, the CDR3 is TGTGCCAGCAGCCAAGAAGAGCGGAGCACTGAAGCTTTCTTT. This chain uses TRBV4-2 with TRBJ1-1; no clear D. The CDR3 is 14 residues long. The V end lost 0 bases, the J end lost 4 bases, and 9 bases lay between the germline ends. The V gene's germline CDR1 is LGHNA and CDR2 YNFKEQ.

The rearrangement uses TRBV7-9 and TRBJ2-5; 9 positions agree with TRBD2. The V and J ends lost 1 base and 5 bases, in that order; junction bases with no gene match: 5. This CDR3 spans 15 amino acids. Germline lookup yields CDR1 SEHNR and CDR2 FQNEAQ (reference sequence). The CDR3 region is CASSLEGLAGETQYF. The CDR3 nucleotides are TGTGCCAGCAGCTTAGAGGGCCTAGCGGGGGAGACCCAGTACTTC.

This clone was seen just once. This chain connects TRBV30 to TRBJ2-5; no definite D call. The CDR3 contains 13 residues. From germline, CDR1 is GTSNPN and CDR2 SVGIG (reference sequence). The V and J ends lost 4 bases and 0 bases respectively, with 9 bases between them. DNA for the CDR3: TGTGCCTGGAATGGCAGAAACCAAGAGACCCAGTACTTC. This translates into CAWNGRNQETQYF.

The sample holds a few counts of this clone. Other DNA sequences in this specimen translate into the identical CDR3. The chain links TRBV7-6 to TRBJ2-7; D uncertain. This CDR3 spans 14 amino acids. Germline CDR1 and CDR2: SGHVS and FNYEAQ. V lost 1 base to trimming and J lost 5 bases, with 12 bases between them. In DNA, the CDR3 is TGTGCCAGCAGCTTAGATGGGGTTTTAGACGAGCAGTACTTC. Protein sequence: CASSLDGVLDEQYF.

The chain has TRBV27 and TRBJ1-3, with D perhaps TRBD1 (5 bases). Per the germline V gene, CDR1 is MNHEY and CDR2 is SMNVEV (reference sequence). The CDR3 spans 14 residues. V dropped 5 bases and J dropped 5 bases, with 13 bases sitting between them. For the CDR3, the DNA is TGTGCCAGCAGTCCCGGACACGGAAGAAACACCATATATTTT. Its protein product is CASSPGHGRNTIYF.

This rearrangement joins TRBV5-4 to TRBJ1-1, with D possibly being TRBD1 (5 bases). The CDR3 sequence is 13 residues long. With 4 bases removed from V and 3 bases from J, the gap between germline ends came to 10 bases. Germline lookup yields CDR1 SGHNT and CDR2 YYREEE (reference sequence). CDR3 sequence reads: CASSTDTYTEAFF. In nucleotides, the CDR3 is TGTGCCAGCAGCACGGACACCTACACTGAAGCTTTCTTT.

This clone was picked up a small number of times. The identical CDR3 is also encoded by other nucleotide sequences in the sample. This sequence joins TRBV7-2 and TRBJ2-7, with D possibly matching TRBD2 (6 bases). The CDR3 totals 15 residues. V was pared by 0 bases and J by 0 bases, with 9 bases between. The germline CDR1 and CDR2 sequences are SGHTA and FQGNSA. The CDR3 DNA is TGTGCCAGCAGCTTAGCTAGCGGAAGCTCCTACGAGCAGTACTTC. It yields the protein CASSLASGSSYEQYF.

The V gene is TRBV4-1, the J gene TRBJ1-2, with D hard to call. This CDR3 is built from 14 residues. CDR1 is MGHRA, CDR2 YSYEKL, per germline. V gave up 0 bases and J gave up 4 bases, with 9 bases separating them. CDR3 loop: CASSQDQRGYGYTF. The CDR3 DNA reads TGCGCCAGCAGCCAAGATCAGCGGGGCTATGGCTACACCTTC.

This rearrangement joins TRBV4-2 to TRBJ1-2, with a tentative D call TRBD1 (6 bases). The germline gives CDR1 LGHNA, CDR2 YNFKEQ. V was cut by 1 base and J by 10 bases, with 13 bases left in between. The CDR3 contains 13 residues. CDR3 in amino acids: CASSQGTAGAYTF. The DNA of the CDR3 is TGTGCCAGCAGCCAAGGAACGGCAGGGGCCTACACCTTC.

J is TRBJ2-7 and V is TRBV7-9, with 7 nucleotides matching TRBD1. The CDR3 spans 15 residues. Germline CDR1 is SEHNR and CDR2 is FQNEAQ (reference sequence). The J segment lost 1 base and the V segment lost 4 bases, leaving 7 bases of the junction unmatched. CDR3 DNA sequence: TGTGCCAGCAGCTCCCAGGACAGGTTATCCTACGAGCAGTACTTC. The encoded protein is CASSSQDRLSYEQYF.